This TCR beta chain was sequenced for a study of sequential checkpoint blockade in melanoma. Study context: First-line arms were nivolumab then ipilimumab, or the reverse, randomized 1:1. Both treatment sequences were followed by maintenance nivolumab.

Stated treatment: randomized to nivolumab then ipilimumab (arm A) or the reverse (arm B). Patients had received no earlier DNA-damaging chemotherapy. Sorted cells were live CD3+CD8+, lacking CD19 and CD56, from PBMCs. Clones were sequenced by immunoSEQ multiplex PCR, and TCRdb holds only the in-frame ones, with some missing. This table holds around 16,000 clones, approximately 93% found once. Germline V CDR1 and CDR2: LGHNA, YSLEER. The CDR3 spans 17 residues. Trimming cost V 2 bases and J 5 bases; bases outside gene matches: 10. This specimen was CD8+ T cells sorted from blood (inferred from file names), taken from a patient given nivolumab and ipilimumab in sequence. The sequence was collected from a human donor with melanoma. The chain combines TRBV4-3 with TRBJ1-5; 9 bases fit TRBD1. Here the CDR3 reads CASSQYIDRGSYQPQHF. The DNA for the CDR3 is TGCGCCAGCAGCCAATATATTGACAGGGGGTCTTATCAGCCCCAGCATTTT.